The sequence of this T cell receptor (beta chain) was determined in a study of blood T cell repertoires in COVID-19. Study at large: The United States, Italy and Spain supplied acute and convalescent COVID-19 samples.

Per the original methods: From reference gene primer amplification, estimates of nucleated cell counts were derived. Produced via immunoSEQ multiplex PCR; TCRdb's table is partial and in-frame only. For V, J and clone size, that table is used; D and trimming come from the DNA. The sample has some 270,000 clones, 70% to 90% seen once. CDR1 is GTSNPN and CDR2 is SVGIG in the germline V gene (reference sequence). The CDR3 totals 14 residues. Trimming pared 2 bases from V and 11 bases from J, leaving 21 bases between. The receptor comes from a human donor with COVID-19, enrolled during active disease. The donor label of this sample is uncertain. The sequenced material came from peripheral blood. The J gene is TRBJ1-1, the V gene TRBV30; no definite D call. The CDR3 reads CAWSQPNRGHGAFF. CDR3 DNA sequence: TGTGCCTGGAGTCAGCCTAACCGAGGTCATGGGGCTTTCTTT. Full variable domain (rest looked up from reference TRBV30 and TRBJ1-1): SQTIHQWPATLVQPVGSPLSLECTVEGTSNPNLYWYRQAAGRGLQLLFYSVGIGQISSEVPQNLSASRPQDRQFILSSKKLLLSDSGFYLCAWSQPNRGHGAFFGQGTRLTVV.